This passage covers 22 T cell receptor beta chains from one sample sequenced in a study of T-cell memory formation after mild COVID-19. Using its own MiXCR run on the 5' RACE reads, TCRdb lists one record per CDR3 protein. This table holds more than 150,000 distinct CDR3 sequences, about 18% found once. Sequenced material: PBMCs or a T cell subset sorted from them (not recorded which). The receptors shown here come from a man younger than 35 who had mild COVID-19 (a few samples of this study predate the infection). Cell type and time point are not known.

This rearrangement joins TRBV7-3 to TRBJ2-5; 8 nucleotides align to TRBD2. J lost 4 bases, V lost 1 base, and 5 bases had no gene match. There are 15 residues in the CDR3. Germline assignment: CDR1 SGHTA and CDR2 FQGTGA. CDR3 residues: CASSLNSGVGETQYF. DNA of the CDR3: TGTGCCAGCAGCTTAAATAGCGGGGTGGGAGAGACCCAGTACTTC. Full variable domain (missing parts from reference TRBV7-3 and TRBJ2-5): GAGVSQTPSNKVTEKGKYVELRCDPISGHTALYWYRQSLGQGPEFLIYFQGTGAADDSGLPNDRFFAVRPEGSVSTLKIQRTERGDSAVYLCASSLNSGVGETQYFGPGTRLLVL.

The rearrangement links TRBV7-8 to TRBJ2-6, with TRBD1 identical over 7 bases. V was pared by 2 bases and J by 2 bases, with 3 bases of the junction left unmatched. This CDR3 comprises 16 residues. Germline lookup yields CDR1 SGHVS and CDR2 FQNEAQ. CDR3 sequence reads: CASSLPRGPGANVLTF. The CDR3 DNA reads as TGTGCCAGCAGCTTACCGAGGGGGCCTGGGGCCAACGTCCTGACTTTC.

Only a few counts were recorded for this clonotype. The V gene is TRBV6-6, the J gene TRBJ2-3; TRBD1 aligns across 7 bases. The CDR3 consists of 16 residues. The germline V gene encodes CDR1 MNHNY and CDR2 SVGAGI (reference sequence). Trimming took 7 bases from V and 1 from J; bases not matched to a gene: 11. CDR3 DNA sequence: TGTGCCAGCACCTCTCGACAGGGTTGGGGCACAGATACGCAGTATTTT. Its protein is CASTSRQGWGTDTQYF.

This clonotype was counted between two and nine times. The chain couples TRBV12-3 or TRBV12-4 to TRBJ1-2; 7 bases agree with TRBD1. V lost 5 bases, J lost 2 bases, and 8 bases stayed unmatched. There are 15 residues in the CDR3. The CDR3 here is CASSGRTGQNYGYTF. CDR3 nucleotides: TGTGCCAGCAGTGGCCGGACAGGACAGAACTATGGCTACACCTTC.

Only a few counts were recorded for this clonotype. The genes are TRBV5-1 and TRBJ1-1, with TRBD1 as a possible D gene (5 bases). Trimming shortened V by 0 bases and J by 11 bases, and 20 bases separated the two germline ends. The CDR3 is 15 residues long. Germline V lookup: CDR1 SGHRS, CDR2 YFSETQ. CDR3 DNA: TGCGCCAGCAGCTTGGCCGTTGCAGGGCAGAGGCGTGCTTTCTTT. It is translated as CASSLAVAGQRRAFF. The complete variable domain, with remaining parts taken from reference TRBV5-1 and TRBJ1-1, reads KAGVTQTPRYLIKTRGQQVTLSCSPISGHRSVSWYQQTPGQGLQFLFEYFSETQRNKGNFPGRFSGRQFSNSRSEMNVSTLELGDSALYLCASSLAVAGQRRAFFGQGTRLTVV.

This clonotype ranks as medium-sized. The CDR3 reads CASSLGQGGNIQYF. DNA of the CDR3: TGCGCCAGCAGCTTGGGCCAGGGGGGAAACATTCAGTACTTC. The chain joins TRBV5-1 to TRBJ2-4; maybe TRBD1 (7 bases). This CDR3 has 14 amino acids. Trimming left V 0 bases short and J 6 bases short, with 10 bases between. The V gene's germline CDR1 is SGHRS and CDR2 YFSETQ.

The V gene is TRBV20-1, the J gene TRBJ1-2, with 7 bases fitting TRBD1. The V gene's germline CDR1 is DFQATT and CDR2 SNEGSKA (reference sequence). The CDR3 is 14 residues long. V lost 2 bases to trimming and J lost 1 base; unmatched junction nucleotides: 4. The CDR3 bases are TGCAGTGCTAGACGCGACAGGGTTAACTATGGCTACACCTTC. Residues: CSARRDRVNYGYTF.

The chain carries TRBV5-5 and TRBJ2-7; D is unclear. CDR1 is SGHKS and CDR2 is YYEKEE in the germline V gene (reference sequence). Between the trimmed V and J ends, which lost 2 bases and 6 bases, there was a span of 6 bases. The CDR3 consists of 11 residues. For the CDR3, the DNA is TGTGCCAGCAGCTTACGAAGCGAGCAGTACGTC. Residues: CASSLRSEQYV.

This chain uses TRBV6-2 or TRBV6-3 with TRBJ2-1; D not certain. Trimming took off 5 bases at V and 5 bases at J, with 4 bases between the two ends. This CDR3 has 11 amino acids. Per germline, CDR1 MNHEY and CDR2 SVGEGT. The CDR3, as DNA: TGTGCCAGCAGTCGACACAATGAGCAGTTCTTC. Translation: CASSRHNEQFF.

The DNA for the CDR3 is TGCGCCAGCAGCCTCGCGCGGCGACCTGAGGGTGAGCAGTTCTTC. Its protein is CASSLARRPEGEQFF. The chain couples TRBV4-3 to TRBJ2-1, with TRBD2 as a possible D gene (5 bases). With 4 bases removed from V and 9 bases from J, the gap between germline ends came to 19 bases. CDR1 LGHNA and CDR2 YSLEER come from the germline V gene. The CDR3 runs 15 residues.

The J gene is TRBJ2-3, the V gene TRBV5-1, with D tentatively TRBD1 (6 bases). Germline values: CDR1 SGHRS, CDR2 YFSETQ. The CDR3 runs to 16 residues. V was pared by 5 bases and J by 4 bases, with 20 bases between. CDR3 region: CASRRTPRGTADTQYF. The CDR3 coding sequence is TGCGCCAGCAGACGAACCCCCAGGGGAACGGCAGATACGCAGTATTTT.

This clonotype was picked up a small number of times. The chain employs TRBV15 and TRBJ2-3; 8 bases agree with TRBD2. V trimming: 1 base; J trimming: 2 bases; junction bases outside the gene matches: 5. This CDR3 has 16 amino acids. Germline V lookup: CDR1 LNHNV, CDR2 YYDKDF (reference sequence). The CDR3 DNA follows: TGTGCCACCAGCAGAGGCGGGGGGCACCTCACAGATACGCAGTATTTT. This gives the protein CATSRGGGHLTDTQYF.

A few counts support this clonotype. The genes are TRBV20-1 and TRBJ1-1; tentatively, D is TRBD1 (6 bases). CDR1 is DFQATT, CDR2 SNEGSKA, per germline (reference sequence). The CDR3 totals 13 residues. V lost 3 bases and J 7 bases, leaving 15 bases between the germline ends. The CDR3 protein is CSASVTGSYEAFF. For the CDR3, the DNA is TGCAGTGCTAGTGTTACAGGGAGCTATGAAGCTTTCTTT.

This clonotype showed up many times. This chain connects TRBV6-2 or TRBV6-3 to TRBJ2-7; the D call may be TRBD1 or TRBD2 (5 bases each). CDR3 size: 16 residues. V lost 6 bases to trimming and J lost 4 bases, with 22 bases between them. Germline loops: CDR1 MNHEY, CDR2 SVGEGT. CDR3 in DNA: TGTGCCAGCAGCCGAAGGGGACCGCGAATTACTTACGAGCAGTACTTC. It specifies CASSRRGPRITYEQYF.

The chain carries TRBV4-3 and TRBJ2-1, with D maybe TRBD1 (6 bases). The V and J ends lost 6 bases and 7 bases respectively, with 16 bases between them. Germline CDR1 reads LGHNA; CDR2 reads YSLEER. This CDR3 is 14 amino acids long. CDR3 nucleotide sequence: TGCGCCAGCAGTCTCAGGGCCCAGGGGAATGAGCAGTTCTTC. It yields the protein CASSLRAQGNEQFF.

This clonotype was observed a handful of times. The rearrangement joins TRBV7-9 to TRBJ2-1; D is perhaps TRBD2 (5 bases). Germline V gives CDR1 SEHNR, CDR2 FQNEAQ (reference sequence). The CDR3 runs 14 residues. Trimming stripped 3 bases from V and 3 bases from J, with 9 bases between. Here the CDR3 DNA reads TGTGCCAGCAGCTTTCGGACTGACTACAATGAGCAGTTCTTC. Protein: CASSFRTDYNEQFF.

The chain is built from TRBV30 and TRBJ1-5; 9 bases line up with TRBD1. Germline V gene data show CDR1 as GTSNPN and CDR2 as SVGIG (reference sequence). Trimming removed 3 bases from V and 7 bases from J; junction bases left unmatched: 10. The CDR3 totals 15 residues. This CDR3 reads CAWSSSGQGRQPQHF. CDR3 in DNA: TGTGCCTGGAGCTCATCGGGACAGGGACGCCAGCCCCAGCATTTT.

This sequence joins TRBV7-2 and TRBJ1-5, with unresolved D. The V gene lost 3 bases and the J gene lost 0 bases, with 12 bases spanning the gap. Germline assignment: CDR1 SGHTA and CDR2 FQGNSA. The CDR3 spans 16 residues. CDR3 sequence: CASSFRPINSNQPQHF. The CDR3 nucleotides read TGTGCCAGCAGCTTCCGGCCTATAAATAGCAATCAGCCCCAGCATTTT.

The rearrangement uses TRBV12-3 or TRBV12-4 and TRBJ2-5; the D gene is possibly TRBD1 (5 bases). The ends were cut back, 6 bases at V and 4 bases at J, with 15 bases in the middle. This CDR3 comprises 14 residues. The CDR3 here is CASSQRQLGETQYF. Here the CDR3 DNA reads TGTGCCAGCAGCCAAAGACAGTTGGGAGAGACCCAGTACTTC.

The table lists this clonotype with a few counts. The chain combines TRBV5-1 with TRBJ2-7; tentatively, D is TRBD2 (5 bases). The CDR3 covers 11 residues. V lost 4 bases to trimming and J lost 5 bases, with 7 bases between them. The V gene's germline CDR1 is SGHRS and CDR2 YFSETQ. The CDR3 DNA sequence: TGCGCCAGCAGCCCCGGGAACGAGCAGTACTTC. It is translated as CASSPGNEQYF.

The V and J genes are TRBV20-1 and TRBJ2-5; 9 nucleotides agree with TRBD1. The length of the CDR3 is 13 residues. Trimming cost V 5 bases and J 5 bases; bases outside gene matches: 6. Germline V CDR1 and CDR2: DFQATT, SNEGSKA (reference sequence). The CDR3 DNA reads as TGCAGTGCTCATCGGACAGGGGAGGAGACCCAGTACTTC. Protein: CSAHRTGEETQYF.

This clonotype was counted ten times or more. This chain uses TRBV18 with TRBJ2-3, with 9 positions matching TRBD2. This CDR3 region has 16 residues. Germline CDR1 reads KGHSH; CDR2 reads LQKENI. The V segment lost 1 base and the J segment 2 bases; nucleotides outside the gene matches: 4. CDR3 in DNA: TGTGCCAGCTCACCACTGCGGGGGGGTTCCACAGATACGCAGTATTTT. Translating gives CASSPLRGGSTDTQYF.